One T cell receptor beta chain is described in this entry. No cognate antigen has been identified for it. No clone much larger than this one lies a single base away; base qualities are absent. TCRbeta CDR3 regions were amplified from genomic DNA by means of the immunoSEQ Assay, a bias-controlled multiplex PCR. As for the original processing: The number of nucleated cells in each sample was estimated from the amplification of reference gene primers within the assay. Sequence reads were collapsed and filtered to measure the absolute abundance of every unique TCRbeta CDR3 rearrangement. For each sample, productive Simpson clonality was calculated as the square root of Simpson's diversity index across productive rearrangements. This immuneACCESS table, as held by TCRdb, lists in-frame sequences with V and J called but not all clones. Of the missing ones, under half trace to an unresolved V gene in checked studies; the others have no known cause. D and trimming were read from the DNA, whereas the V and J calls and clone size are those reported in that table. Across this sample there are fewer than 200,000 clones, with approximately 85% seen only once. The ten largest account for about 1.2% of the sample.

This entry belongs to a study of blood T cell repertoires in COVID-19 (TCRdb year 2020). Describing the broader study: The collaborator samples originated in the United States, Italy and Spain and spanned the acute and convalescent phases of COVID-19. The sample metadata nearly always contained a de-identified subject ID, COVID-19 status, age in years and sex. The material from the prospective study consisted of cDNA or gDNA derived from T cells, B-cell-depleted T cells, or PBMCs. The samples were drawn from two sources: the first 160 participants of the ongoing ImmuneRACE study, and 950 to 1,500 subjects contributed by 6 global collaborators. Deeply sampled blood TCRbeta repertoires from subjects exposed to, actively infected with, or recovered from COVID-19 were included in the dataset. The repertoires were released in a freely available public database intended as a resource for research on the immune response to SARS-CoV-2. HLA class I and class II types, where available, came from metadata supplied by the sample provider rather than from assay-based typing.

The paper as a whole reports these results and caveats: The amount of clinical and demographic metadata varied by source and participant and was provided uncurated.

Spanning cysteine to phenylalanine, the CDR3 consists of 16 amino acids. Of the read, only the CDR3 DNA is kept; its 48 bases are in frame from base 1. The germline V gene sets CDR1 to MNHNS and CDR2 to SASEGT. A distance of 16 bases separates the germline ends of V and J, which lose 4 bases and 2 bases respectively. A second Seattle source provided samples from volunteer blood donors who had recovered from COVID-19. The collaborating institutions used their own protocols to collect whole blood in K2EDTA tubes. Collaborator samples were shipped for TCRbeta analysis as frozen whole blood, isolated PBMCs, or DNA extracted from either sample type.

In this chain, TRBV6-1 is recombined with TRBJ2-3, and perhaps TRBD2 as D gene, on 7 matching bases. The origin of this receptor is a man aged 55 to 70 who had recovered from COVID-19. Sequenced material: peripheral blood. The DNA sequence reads TGTGCCAGCAGTGTTGGCGGGGGACACTTCACAGATACGCAGTATTTT. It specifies CASSVGGGHFTDTQYF.